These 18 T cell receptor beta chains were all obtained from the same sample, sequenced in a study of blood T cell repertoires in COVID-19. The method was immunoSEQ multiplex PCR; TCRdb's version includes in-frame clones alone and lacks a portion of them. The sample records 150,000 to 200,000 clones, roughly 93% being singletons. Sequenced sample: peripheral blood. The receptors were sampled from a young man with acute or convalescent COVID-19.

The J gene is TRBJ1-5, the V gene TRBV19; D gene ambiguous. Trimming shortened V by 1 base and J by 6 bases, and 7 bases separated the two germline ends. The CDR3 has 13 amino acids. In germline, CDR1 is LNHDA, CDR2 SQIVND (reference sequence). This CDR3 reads CASSIALSQPQHF. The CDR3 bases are TGTGCCAGTAGTATAGCCCTTAGTCAGCCCCAGCATTTT.

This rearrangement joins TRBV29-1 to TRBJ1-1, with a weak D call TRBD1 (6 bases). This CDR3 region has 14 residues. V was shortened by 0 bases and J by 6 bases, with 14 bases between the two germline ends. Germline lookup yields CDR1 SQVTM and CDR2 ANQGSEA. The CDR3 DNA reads TGCAGCGTTGAAGAAACGAGGACAGCTTCTGAAGCTTTCTTT. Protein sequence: CSVEETRTASEAFF.

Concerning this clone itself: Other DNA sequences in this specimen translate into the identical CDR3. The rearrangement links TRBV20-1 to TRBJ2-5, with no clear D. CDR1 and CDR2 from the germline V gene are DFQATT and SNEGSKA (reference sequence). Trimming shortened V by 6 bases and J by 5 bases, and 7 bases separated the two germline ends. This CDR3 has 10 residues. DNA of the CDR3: TGCAGTGCCATACGGGAGACCCAGTACTTC. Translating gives CSAIRETQYF.

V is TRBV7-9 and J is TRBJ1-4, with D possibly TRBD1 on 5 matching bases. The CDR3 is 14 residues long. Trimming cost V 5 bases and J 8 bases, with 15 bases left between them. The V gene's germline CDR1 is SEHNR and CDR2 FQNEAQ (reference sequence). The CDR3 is CASSGAVKGEKLFF. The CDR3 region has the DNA TGTGCCAGCAGCGGGGCTGTGAAGGGGGAAAAACTGTTTTTT.

Written as DNA, the CDR3 is TGCGCCAGCAGCTTCAGGGACACAGCGGCTAACGAGCAGTACTTC. Protein: CASSFRDTAANEQYF. The J gene is TRBJ2-7, the V gene TRBV5-1, with D perhaps TRBD1 (6 bases). The length of the CDR3 is 15 residues. From germline, CDR1 is SGHRS and CDR2 YFSETQ. The V gene lost 2 bases and the J gene lost 5 bases, with 17 bases spanning the gap. The whole variable domain, remainder taken from reference TRBV5-1 and TRBJ2-7, is KAGVTQTPRYLIKTRGQQVTLSCSPISGHRSVSWYQQTPGQGLQFLFEYFSETQRNKGNFPGRFSGRQFSNSRSEMNVSTLELGDSALYLCASSFRDTAANEQYFGPGTRLTVT.

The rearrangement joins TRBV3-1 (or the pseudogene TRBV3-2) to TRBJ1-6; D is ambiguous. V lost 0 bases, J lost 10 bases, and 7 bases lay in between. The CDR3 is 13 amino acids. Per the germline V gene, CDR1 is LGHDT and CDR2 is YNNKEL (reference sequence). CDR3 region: CASSQERLSPLHF. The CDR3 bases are TGTGCCAGCAGCCAAGAGCGTCTCTCACCCCTCCACTTT.

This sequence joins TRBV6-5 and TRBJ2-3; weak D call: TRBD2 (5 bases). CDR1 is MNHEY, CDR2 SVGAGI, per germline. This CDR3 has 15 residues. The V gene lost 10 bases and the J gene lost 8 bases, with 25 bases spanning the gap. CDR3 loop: CAIRPGLETSRTQYF. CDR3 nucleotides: TGTGCCATCCGGCCCGGACTCGAAACTTCTCGTACGCAGTATTTT.

The CDR3 protein is CAWSVSRTGGFSPLHF. CDR3 in DNA: TGTGCCTGGAGTGTGTCCAGGACAGGGGGCTTTTCACCCCTCCACTTT. This chain joins TRBV30 and TRBJ1-6; 11 nucleotides line up with TRBD1. The CDR3 contains 16 residues. V shed 0 bases, J shed 9 bases, and the junction held 7 bases outside the gene matches. Germline-derived CDR1 and CDR2 are GTSNPN and SVGIG (reference sequence).

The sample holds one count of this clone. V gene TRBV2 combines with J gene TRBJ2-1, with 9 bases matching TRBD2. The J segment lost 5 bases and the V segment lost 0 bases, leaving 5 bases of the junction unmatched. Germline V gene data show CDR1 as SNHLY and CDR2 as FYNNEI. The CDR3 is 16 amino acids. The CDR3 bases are TGTGCCAGCAGTGAAGCGCTTCTAGCGGGGAACAATGAGCAGTTCTTC. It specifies CASSEALLAGNNEQFF.

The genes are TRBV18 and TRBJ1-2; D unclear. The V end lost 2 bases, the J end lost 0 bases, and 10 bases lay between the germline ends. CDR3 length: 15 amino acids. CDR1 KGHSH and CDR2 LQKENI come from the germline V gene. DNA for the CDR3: TGTGCCAGCTCACCAAACACAGAGCCTAACTATGGCTACACCTTC. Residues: CASSPNTEPNYGYTF. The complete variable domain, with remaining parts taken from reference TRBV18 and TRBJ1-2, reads NAGVMQNPRHLVRRRGQEARLRCSPMKGHSHVYWYRQLPEEGLKFMVYLQKENIIDESGMPKERFSAEFPKEGPSILRIQQVVRGDSAAYFCASSPNTEPNYGYTFGSGTRLTVV.

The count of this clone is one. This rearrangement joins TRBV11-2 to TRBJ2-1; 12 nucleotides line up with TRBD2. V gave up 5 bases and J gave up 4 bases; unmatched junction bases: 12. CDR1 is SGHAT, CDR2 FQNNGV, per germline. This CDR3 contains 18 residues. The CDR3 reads CASSPRLAGGRSYNEQFF. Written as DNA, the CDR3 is TGTGCCAGCAGCCCTAGGCTAGCGGGGGGGCGGTCATACAATGAGCAGTTCTTC. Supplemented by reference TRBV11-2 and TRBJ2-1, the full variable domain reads EAGVAQSPRYKIIEKRQSVAFWCNPISGHATLYWYQQILGQGPKLLIQFQNNGVVDDSQLPKDRFSAERLKGVDSTLKIQPAKLEDSAVYLCASSPRLAGGRSYNEQFFGPGTRLTVL.

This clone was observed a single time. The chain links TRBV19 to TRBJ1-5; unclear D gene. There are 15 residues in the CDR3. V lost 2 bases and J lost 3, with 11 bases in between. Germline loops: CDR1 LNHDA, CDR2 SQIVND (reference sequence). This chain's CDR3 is CASSIRELINQPQHF. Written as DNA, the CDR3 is TGTGCCAGTAGTATACGGGAACTGATCAATCAGCCCCAGCATTTT.

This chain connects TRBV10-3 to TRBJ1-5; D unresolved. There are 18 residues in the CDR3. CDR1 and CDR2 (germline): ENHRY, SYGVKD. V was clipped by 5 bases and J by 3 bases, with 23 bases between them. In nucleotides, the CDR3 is TGTGCCATCAGTTCATCAACCGCCGCACAACCGTACAATCAGCCCCAGCATTTT. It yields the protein CAISSSTAAQPYNQPQHF.

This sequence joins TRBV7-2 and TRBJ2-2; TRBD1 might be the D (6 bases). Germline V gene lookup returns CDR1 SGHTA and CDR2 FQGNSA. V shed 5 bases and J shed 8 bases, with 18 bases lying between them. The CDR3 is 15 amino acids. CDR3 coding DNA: TGTGCCAGCAGCATCCTTCAGGGGTCTGCGGGGGAGCTGTTTTTT. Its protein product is CASSILQGSAGELFF.

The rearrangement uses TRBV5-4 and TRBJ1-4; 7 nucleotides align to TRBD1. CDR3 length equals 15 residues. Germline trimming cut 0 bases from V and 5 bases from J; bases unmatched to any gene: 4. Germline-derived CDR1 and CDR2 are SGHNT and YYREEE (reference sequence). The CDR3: CASSLESGGNEKLFF. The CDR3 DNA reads TGTGCCAGCAGCTTGGAGTCAGGGGGAAATGAAAAACTGTTTTTT.

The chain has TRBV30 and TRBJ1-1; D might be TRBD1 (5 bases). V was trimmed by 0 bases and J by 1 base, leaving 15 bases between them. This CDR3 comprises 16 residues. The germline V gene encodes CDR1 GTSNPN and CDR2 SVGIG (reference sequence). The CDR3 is CAWSVPGLATNTEAFF. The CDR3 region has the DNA TGTGCCTGGAGTGTACCAGGGCTAGCGACGAACACTGAAGCTTTCTTT. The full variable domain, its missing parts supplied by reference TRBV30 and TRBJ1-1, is SQTIHQWPATLVQPVGSPLSLECTVEGTSNPNLYWYRQAAGRGLQLLFYSVGIGQISSEVPQNLSASRPQDRQFILSSKKLLLSDSGFYLCAWSVPGLATNTEAFFGQGTRLTVV.

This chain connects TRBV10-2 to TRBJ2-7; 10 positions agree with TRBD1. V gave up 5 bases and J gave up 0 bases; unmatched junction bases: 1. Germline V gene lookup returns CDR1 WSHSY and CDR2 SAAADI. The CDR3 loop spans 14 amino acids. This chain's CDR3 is CASSWTGGSYEQYF. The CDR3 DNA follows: TGCGCCAGCAGTTGGACAGGGGGCTCCTACGAGCAGTACTTC.

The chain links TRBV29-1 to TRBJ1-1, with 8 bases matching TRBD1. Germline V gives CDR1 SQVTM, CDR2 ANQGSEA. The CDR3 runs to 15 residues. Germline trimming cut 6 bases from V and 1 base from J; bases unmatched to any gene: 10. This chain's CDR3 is CSVRTGRVGNTEAFF. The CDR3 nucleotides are TGCAGCGTCCGGACAGGGAGGGTAGGGAACACTGAAGCTTTCTTT. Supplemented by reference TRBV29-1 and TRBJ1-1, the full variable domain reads SAVISQKPSRDICQRGTSLTIQCQVDSQVTMMFWYRQQPGQSLTLIATANQGSEATYESGFVIDKFPISRPNLTFSTLTVSNMSPEDSSIYLCSVRTGRVGNTEAFFGQGTRLTVV.